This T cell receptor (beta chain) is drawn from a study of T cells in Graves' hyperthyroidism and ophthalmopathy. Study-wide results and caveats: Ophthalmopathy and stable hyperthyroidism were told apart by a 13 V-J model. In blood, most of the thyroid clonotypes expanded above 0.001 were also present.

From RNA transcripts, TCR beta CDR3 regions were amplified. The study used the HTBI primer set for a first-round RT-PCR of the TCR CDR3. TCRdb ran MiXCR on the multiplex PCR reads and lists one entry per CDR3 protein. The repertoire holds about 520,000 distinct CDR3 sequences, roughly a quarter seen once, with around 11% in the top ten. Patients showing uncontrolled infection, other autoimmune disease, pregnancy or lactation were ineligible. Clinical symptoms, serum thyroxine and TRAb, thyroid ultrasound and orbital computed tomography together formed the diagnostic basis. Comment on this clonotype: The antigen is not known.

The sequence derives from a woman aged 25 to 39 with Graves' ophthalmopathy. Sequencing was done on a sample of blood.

The CDR3 loop is CASSQGVGGSYEQYF. The CDR3 region has the DNA TGCGCCAGCAGCCAAGGAGTTGGGGGATCCTACGAGCAGTACTTC. The chain recombines TRBV4-1 with TRBJ2-7; TRBD1 or TRBD2 may be the D gene (5 bases each). The CDR3 has 15 residues. CDR1 and CDR2 from the germline V gene are MGHRA and YSYEKL. The V end was cut by 1 base, the J end by 1 base, with 11 bases between.